This TCR beta chain emerged from a study of blood T cells in healthy people across ages. Study-wide results and limits: Diversity estimated from one million T cells was considered an underestimate.

This clonotype was detected only a few times. Its antigen is undetermined. A second PCR of about 7 to 11 cycles used a sample-barcoded 5' primer and a J-beta primer mix. TCRdb recomputed calls from the 5' RACE reads with MiXCR, one row per CDR3 protein. The table has about 1.7 million distinct CDR3 sequences, roughly 28% seen once; the top ten hold approximately 7.7%. Germline CDR1 is DFQATT and CDR2 is SNEGSKA (reference sequence). V lost 0 bases and J lost 8; bases outside the gene matches: 0. CDR3 size: 14 residues. Sequences were obtained from blood. This TCR came from a woman in her twenties or thirties in good health. The chain joins TRBV20-1 to TRBJ2-1, with 14 bases lining up with TRBD2. CDR3 nucleotides: TGCAGTGCTAGAGAGACTAGCGGGGGGGATGAGCAGTTCTTC. Protein: CSARETSGGDEQFF.